The next 3 T cell receptor beta chains were all read from a single sample in a study of blood T cell repertoires in COVID-19. Assay used: immunoSEQ multiplex PCR; TCRdb lists only in-frame clones, some missing. The sample yields roughly 250,000 clones, 87% seen once. The sequenced sample was PBMCs or T cells enriched from blood (not recorded which). The receptors originated from a woman aged 25-40 years with acute COVID-19.

The CDR3 spells CASSQESDRTIQETQYF. The CDR3 DNA sequence: TGCGCCAGCAGCCAAGAATCAGACAGGACAATACAAGAGACCCAGTACTTC. The chain carries TRBV4-1 and TRBJ2-5; D possibly corresponds to TRBD1 (6 bases). V gave up 0 bases and J gave up 2 bases, with 16 bases separating them. The V gene's germline CDR1 is MGHRA and CDR2 YSYEKL. The CDR3 consists of 17 residues.

The chain combines TRBV2 with TRBJ1-2, with a possible D match to TRBD1 (6 bases). Deletions cut 5 bases from V and 5 bases from J, with 18 bases between. Germline assignment: CDR1 SNHLY and CDR2 FYNNEI. CDR3 length: 15 amino acids. As DNA, the CDR3 is TGTGCCAGCAGTCCAAACCAACAGGGTGTTTATGGCTACACCTTC. Translated, it gives CASSPNQQGVYGYTF.

The genes are TRBV2 and TRBJ2-1; D ambiguous. Looked up from germline, CDR1 is SNHLY and CDR2 is FYNNEI. The CDR3 sequence is 12 residues long. Trimming took off 2 bases at V and 9 bases at J, with 8 bases between the two ends. CDR3 sequence (DNA): TGTGCCAGCAGTGAATCTTTTTCTGAGCAGTTCTTC. Its protein is CASSESFSEQFF.